This T cell receptor beta chain emerged from a study of spatial heterogeneity in lung cancer. Across the study: In the raw reads, each unique TCR and UMI combination was present more than ten times on average.

Individual TCR cDNA molecules each bore their own unique molecular identifier. One entry per CDR3 protein results from TCRdb running MiXCR on the 5' RACE reads. Counted here are 13,000 or so distinct CDR3 sequences, about 3.8% occurring once; the ten biggest clones make up less than 50%. Described time point: sample taken at primary tumor resection. Donors were fewer than 90 untreated early-stage non-small cell lung cancer patients. The V end lost 0 bases, the J end lost 7 bases, and 24 bases lay between the germline ends. The germline gives CDR1 DFQATT, CDR2 SNEGSKA (reference sequence). The CDR3 runs to 17 residues.

The chain joins TRBV20-1 to TRBJ2-5; D may correspond to TRBD1 or TRBD2 (5 bases each). The sequencing here drew on PBMCs, taken at surgery. This clonotype was obtained from a male donor with early-stage non-small cell lung cancer. DNA for the CDR3: TGCAGTGCTAGAGACCCGATTGACGGGACGCCATTCGGGACCCAGTACTTC. It codes for CSARDPIDGTPFGTQYF.